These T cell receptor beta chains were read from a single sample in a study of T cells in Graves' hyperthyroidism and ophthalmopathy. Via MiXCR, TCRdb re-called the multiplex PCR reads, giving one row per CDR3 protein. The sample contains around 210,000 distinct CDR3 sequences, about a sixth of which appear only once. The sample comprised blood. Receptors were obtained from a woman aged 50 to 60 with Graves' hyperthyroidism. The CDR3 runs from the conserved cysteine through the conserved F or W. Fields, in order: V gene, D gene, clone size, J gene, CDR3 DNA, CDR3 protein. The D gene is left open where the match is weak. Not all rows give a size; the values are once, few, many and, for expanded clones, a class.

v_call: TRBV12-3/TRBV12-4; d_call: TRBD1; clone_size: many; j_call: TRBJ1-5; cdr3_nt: TGTGCCAGTGGGGACAGGAATCAGCCCCAGCATTTT; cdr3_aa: CASGDRNQPQHF
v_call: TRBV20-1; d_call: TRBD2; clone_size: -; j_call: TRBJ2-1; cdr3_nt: TGCAGTGCTAGGATAATAGCGGGAGAGGGGTACAATGAGCAGTTCTTC; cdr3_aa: CSARIIAGEGYNEQFF
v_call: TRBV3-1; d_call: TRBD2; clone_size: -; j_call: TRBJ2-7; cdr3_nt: TGTGCCAGCAGCCAAAGGGGACTAGCGCCCTACGAGCAGTACTTC; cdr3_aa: CASSQRGLAPYEQYF
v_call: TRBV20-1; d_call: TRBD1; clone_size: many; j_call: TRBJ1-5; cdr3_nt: TGCAGTGCTCTGACAGGGCTTAGGCCCCAGCATTTT; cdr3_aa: CSALTGLRPQHF
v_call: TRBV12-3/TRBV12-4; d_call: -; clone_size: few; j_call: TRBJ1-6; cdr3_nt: TGTGCCAGCAGTTTAGATAGTGGTAGAAATTCACCCCTCCACTTT; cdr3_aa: CASSLDSGRNSPLHF
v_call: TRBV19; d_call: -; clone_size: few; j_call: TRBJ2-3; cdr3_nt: TGTGCCAGTAGGGGGGGATCCCCAGGTACGCAGTATTTT; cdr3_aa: CASRGGSPGTQYF
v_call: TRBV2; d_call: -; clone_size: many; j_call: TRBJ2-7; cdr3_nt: TGTGCCAGCAGTACGGCCCCATCCTACGAGCAGTACTTC; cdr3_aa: CASSTAPSYEQYF
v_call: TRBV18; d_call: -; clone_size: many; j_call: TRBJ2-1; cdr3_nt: TGTGCCAGCTCAGCCCCTTCCTCCTACAATGAGCAGTTCTTC; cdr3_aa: CASSAPSSYNEQFF
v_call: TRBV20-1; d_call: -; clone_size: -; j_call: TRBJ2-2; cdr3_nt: TGCAGTGCTAGAGATCGCGGGACGTCTAACACCGGGGAGCTGTTTTTT; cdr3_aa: CSARDRGTSNTGELFF
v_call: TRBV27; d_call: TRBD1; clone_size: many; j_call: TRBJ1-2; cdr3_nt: TGTGCCAGCAGTTCCTACCCGGACAGGGGGAATGGCTACACCTTC; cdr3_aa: CASSSYPDRGNGYTF
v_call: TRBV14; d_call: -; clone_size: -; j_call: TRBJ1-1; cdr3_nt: TGTGCCAGCAGCGTTAATGGGGGCACTGAAGCTTTCTTT; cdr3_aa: CASSVNGGTEAFF
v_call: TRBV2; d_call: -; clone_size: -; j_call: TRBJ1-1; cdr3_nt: TGTGCCAGCATCAGACGACACCCTGAAGCTTTCTTT; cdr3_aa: CASIRRHPEAFF
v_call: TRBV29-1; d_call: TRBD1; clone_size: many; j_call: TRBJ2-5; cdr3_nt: TGCAGCGTTCCCGGGTGGACAGGGGTGGAGACCCAGTACTTC; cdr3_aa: CSVPGWTGVETQYF
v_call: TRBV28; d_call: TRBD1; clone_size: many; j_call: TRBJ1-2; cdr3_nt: TGTGCCAGCAGCGAAGCAGGGGGCGGGTATGGCTACACCTTC; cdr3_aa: CASSEAGGGYGYTF
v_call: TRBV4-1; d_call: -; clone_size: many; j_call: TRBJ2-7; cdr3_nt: TGCGCCAGCAGCCAAGAAGAGAGGGTCACCTACGAGCAGTACTTC; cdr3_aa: CASSQEERVTYEQYF
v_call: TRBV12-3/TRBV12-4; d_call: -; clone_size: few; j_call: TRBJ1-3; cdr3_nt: TGTGCCAGCAGGATGGACAGACGTGGAAACACCATATATTTT; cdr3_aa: CASRMDRRGNTIYF
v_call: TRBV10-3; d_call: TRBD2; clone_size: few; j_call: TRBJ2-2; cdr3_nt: TGTGCCAGCAAGGCGGGAGGCACCGGGGAGCTGTTTTTT; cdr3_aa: CASKAGGTGELFF
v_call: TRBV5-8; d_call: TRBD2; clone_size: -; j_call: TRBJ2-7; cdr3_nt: TGTGCCAGCAGCTCCCGGGCTAGCGGGAGGCTCGACGAGCAGTACTTC; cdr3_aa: CASSSRASGRLDEQYF
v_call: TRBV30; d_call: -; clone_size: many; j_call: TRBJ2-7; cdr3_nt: TGTGCCTGGATGGAAGTCGAAGAGCAGTACTTC; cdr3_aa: CAWMEVEEQYF
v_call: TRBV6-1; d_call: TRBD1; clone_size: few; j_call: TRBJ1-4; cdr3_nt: TGTGCCAGCAGTGGCAGGGGGTTAACAGAAAAACTGTTTTTT; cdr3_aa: CASSGRGLTEKLFF
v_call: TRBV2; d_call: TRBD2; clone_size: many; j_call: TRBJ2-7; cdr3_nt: TGTGCCAGCAGTGAAACAGCGGGAGGTTCGGGGCAGTACTTC; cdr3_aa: CASSETAGGSGQYF
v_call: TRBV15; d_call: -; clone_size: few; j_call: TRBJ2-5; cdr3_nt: TGTGCCACCAGCAGAGATTGGAGGAGCCAAGAGACCCAGTACTTC; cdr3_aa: CATSRDWRSQETQYF
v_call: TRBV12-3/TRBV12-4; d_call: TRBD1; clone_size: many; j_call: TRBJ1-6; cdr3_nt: TGTGCCAGCAGTCCGGACAGGGGGCGTGGATCACCCCTCCACTTT; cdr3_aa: CASSPDRGRGSPLHF